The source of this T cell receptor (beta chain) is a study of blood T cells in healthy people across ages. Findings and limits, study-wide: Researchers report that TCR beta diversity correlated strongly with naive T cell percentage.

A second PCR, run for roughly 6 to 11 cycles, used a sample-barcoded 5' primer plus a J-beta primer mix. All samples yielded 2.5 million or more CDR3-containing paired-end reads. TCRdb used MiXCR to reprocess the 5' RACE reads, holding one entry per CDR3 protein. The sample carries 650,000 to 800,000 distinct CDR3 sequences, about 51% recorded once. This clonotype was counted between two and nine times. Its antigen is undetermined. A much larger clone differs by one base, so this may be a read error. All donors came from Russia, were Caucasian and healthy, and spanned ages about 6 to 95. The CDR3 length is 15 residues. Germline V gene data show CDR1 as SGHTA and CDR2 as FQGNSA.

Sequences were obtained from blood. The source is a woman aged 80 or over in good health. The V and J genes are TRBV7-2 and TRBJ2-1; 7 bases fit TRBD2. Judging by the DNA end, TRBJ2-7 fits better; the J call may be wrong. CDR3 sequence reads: CASSFVTGGYNEQYF. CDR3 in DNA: TGTGCCAGCAGCTTCGTAACGGGGGGTTACAATGAGCAGTACTTC.